Detailed here is one TCR beta chain. As yet, its antigen is unknown. The data are from a study of T cell repertoires in cytomegalovirus infection. On the study more broadly: Through public TCR beta signatures, both CMV infection and matching HLA type were indicated.

Overall study findings and caveats: Based on cumulative public TCR beta family frequency, carriers of CMV plus the relevant HLA were identified.

TCRdb called the reads again in MiXCR, with one record for every CDR3 protein. The table includes around 100,000 distinct CDR3 sequences, about 40% detected once. The CDR3 contains 13 residues. Germline V CDR1 and CDR2: LNHNV, YYDKDF (reference sequence). The ends lost 9 bases at V and 6 bases at J; junction bases unmatched: 8. The V call is TRBV15, the J call TRBJ2-1; 7 bases line up with TRBD1. The source was CD8+ T cells from cultured PBMCs, collected from culture after CMV antigen stimulation. This receptor was identified in a human donor in good health (CMV status not recorded). Some clones in this sample may be carry-over from other donors' samples. CDR3 in amino acids: CATGDRVGNEQFF. Here the CDR3 DNA reads TGTGCCACGGGAGACAGGGTAGGCAATGAGCAGTTCTTC.